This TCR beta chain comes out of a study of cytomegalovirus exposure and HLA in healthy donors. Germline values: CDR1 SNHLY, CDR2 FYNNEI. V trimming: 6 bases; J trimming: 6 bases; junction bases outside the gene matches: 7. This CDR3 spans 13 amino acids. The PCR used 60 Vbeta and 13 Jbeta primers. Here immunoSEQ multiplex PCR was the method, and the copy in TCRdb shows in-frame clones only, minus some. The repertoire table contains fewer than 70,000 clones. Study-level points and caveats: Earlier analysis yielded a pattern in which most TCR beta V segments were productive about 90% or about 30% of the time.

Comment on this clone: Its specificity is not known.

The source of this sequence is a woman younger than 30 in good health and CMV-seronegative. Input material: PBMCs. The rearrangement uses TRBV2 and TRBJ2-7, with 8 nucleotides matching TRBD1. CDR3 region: CASRPDRGSEQYF. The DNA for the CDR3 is TGTGCCAGCAGACCCGACAGGGGAAGCGAGCAGTACTTC. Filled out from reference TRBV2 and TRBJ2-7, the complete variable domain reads EPEVTQTPSHQVTQMGQEVILRCVPISNHLYFYWYRQILGQKVEFLVSFYNNEISEKSEIFDDQFSVERPDGSNFTLKIRSTKLEDSAMYFCASRPDRGSEQYFGPGTRLTVT.